This T cell receptor (beta chain) stems from a study of Ad26.COV2.S vaccination and SARS-CoV-2 variants. As for the study in general: Donor joined the COV1001 Ad26.COV2.S trial arm.

Profiling relied on immunoSEQ multiplex PCR, and the TCRdb table lists in-frame clones only, not all of them. The data hold some 250,000 clones, with 88% observed a single time. Concerning this clone itself: As yet, its antigen is unknown.

Described treatment: 15 to 20 received Ad26.COV2.S at low or high dose, single or two shots; about 5 received placebo; per-sample allocation not given. Samples analyzed were those drawn on day 63 after the first vaccine or placebo injection. Aged 18-55 years, donor was enrolled in Boston in 2020. The germline gives CDR1 MNHEY, CDR2 SMNVEV (reference sequence). The junction had 8 bases not matched to a gene; V was cut back by 7 bases and J by 4 bases. The CDR3 has 15 residues. Findings and caveats of the study: Analyses that measured TCR breadth and depth may have underestimated total T cell responses. Placebo and vaccine recipients had non-spike TCR breadth that was similar.

Sequencing used peripheral blood, obtained in a trial of Ad26.COV2.S vaccine versus placebo. This chain connects TRBV27 to TRBJ1-5; 9 bases align to TRBD1. This receptor was obtained from a person aged 18-60 years who received the Ad26.COV2.S COVID-19 vaccine or a placebo. CDR3 bases: TGTGCCAGCAAACCGGGACAGGGCCCTAATCAGCCCCAGCATTTT. This encodes CASKPGQGPNQPQHF.